The present T cell receptor (beta chain) was sequenced within a study of blood T cells in healthy people across ages. Turning to the study itself: Capturing about one barcoded beta molecule per two T cells was achieved by template switching.

This CDR3 is built from 12 residues. Germline CDR1 is SQVTM and CDR2 is ANQGSEA. V was cut by 7 bases and J by 1 base, with 11 bases left in between. Study findings and constraints: Diversity of TCR beta correlated strongly with naive T cell percentage.

To note about this clonotype: The target antigen is unknown.

For the second PCR, which ran for about 6 to 11 cycles, a sample-barcoded 5' primer and a J-beta primer mix were used. MiXCR was run by TCRdb on the 5' RACE reads, yielding one entry per CDR3 protein. The sample lists 800,000 to 1,000,000 distinct CDR3 sequences, roughly 50% seen once, with 10% to 15% in the top ten. The specimen was blood. The chain combines TRBV29-1 with TRBJ2-7; perhaps TRBD1 as D (5 bases). This clonotype was sampled from a man aged 25-40 years in good health. This CDR3 reads CSALTASYEQYF. As DNA, the CDR3 is TGCAGCGCACTGACAGCATCCTACGAGCAGTACTTC.